This T cell receptor beta chain was sequenced in a study of identical twins. With respect to this clonotype: The target antigen is unknown.

A universal primer site came from template switching; cDNA carried unique molecular identifiers. One entry per CDR3 protein, called by TCRdb with MiXCR from the 5' RACE reads. The sample has approximately 890,000 distinct CDR3 sequences, 9% to 15% seen once. Study-level points and caveats: Monozygotic twin pairs showed more out-of-frame TCR alpha sharing than models estimated.

This CDR3 has 14 amino acids. Trimming cost V 6 bases and J 1 base, with 7 bases left between them. CDR1 is SEHNR and CDR2 is FQNEAQ in the germline V gene (reference sequence). These data are also associated with another study on yellow fever vaccine responses in identical twins. In that study: Twins' vaccine T cell responses reportedly seemed partly convergent and partly personalized.

The TCR comes from a woman aged 18-29 years in good health. This sequence joins TRBV7-9 and TRBJ2-6; D gene unclear. Sequenced material: PBMCs. The CDR3 region is CASRQISGANVLTF. The CDR3 coding sequence is TGTGCCAGCAGACAAATTTCTGGGGCCAACGTCCTGACTTTC.